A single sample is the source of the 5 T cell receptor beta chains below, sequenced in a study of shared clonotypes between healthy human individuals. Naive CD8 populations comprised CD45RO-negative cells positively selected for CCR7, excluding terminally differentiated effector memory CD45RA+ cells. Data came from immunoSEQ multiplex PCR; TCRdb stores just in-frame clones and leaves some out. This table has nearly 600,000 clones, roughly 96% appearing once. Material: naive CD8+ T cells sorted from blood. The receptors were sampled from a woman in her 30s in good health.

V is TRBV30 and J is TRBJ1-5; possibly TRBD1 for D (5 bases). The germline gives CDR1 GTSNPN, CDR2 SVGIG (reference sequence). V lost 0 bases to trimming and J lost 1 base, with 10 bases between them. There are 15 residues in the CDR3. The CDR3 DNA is TGTGCCTGGAGTGTTGGGGCCAGCAGCAATCAGCCCCAGCATTTT. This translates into CAWSVGASSNQPQHF.

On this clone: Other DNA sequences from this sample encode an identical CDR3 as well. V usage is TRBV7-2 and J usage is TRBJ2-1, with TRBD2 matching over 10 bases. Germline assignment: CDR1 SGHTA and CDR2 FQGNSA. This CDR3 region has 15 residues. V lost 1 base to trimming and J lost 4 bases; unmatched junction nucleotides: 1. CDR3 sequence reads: CASSLGTSGYNEQFF. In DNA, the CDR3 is TGTGCCAGCAGCTTAGGGACTAGCGGATACAATGAGCAGTTCTTC. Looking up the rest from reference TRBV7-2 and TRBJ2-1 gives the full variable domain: GAGVSQSPSNKVTEKGKDVELRCDPISGHTALYWYRQSLGQGLEFLIYFQGNSAPDKSGLPSDRFSAERTGGSVSTLTIQRTQQEDSAVYLCASSLGTSGYNEQFFGPGTRLTVL.

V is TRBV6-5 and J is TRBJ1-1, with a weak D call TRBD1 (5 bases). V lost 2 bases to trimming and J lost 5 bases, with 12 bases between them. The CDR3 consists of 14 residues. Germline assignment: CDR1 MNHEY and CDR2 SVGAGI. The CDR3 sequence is CASSYREGVTEAFF. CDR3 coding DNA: TGTGCCAGCAGTTACCGAGAAGGGGTTACTGAAGCTTTCTTT.

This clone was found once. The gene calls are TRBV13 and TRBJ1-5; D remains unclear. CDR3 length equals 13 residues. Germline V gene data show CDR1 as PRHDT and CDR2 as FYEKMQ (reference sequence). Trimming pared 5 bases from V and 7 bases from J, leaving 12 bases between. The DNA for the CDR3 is TGTGCCAGCAGCGTCGGACTCGGGCAGCCCCAGCATTTT. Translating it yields CASSVGLGQPQHF.

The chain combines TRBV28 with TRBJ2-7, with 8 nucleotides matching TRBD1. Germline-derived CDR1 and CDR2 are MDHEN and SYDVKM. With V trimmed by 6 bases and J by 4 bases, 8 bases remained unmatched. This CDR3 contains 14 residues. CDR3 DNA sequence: TGTGCCAGCAGCTCTCTTCGGGACAGGTACGAGCAGTACTTC. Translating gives CASSSLRDRYEQYF.